This T cell receptor beta chain originates from a study of blood T cell repertoires in COVID-19. For the study at large: Collection of acute and convalescent COVID-19 samples took place in the United States, Italy and Spain. From T cells, B-cell-depleted T cells, or PBMCs came the material, which was cDNA or gDNA.

In germline, CDR1 is LNHDA, CDR2 SQIVND (reference sequence). CDR3 length: 14 amino acids. Trimming removed 7 bases from V and 8 bases from J, with 18 bases in between. Original data processing: Reference gene primer amplification yielded estimated nucleated cell counts. Libraries were prepared by immunoSEQ multiplex PCR; TCRdb keeps only in-frame clonotypes and omits some of them. V, J and clone size are those of that table, while D and trimming were read from the DNA. Of approximately 130,000 clones in the sample, 65% to 90% are singletons; the top ten hold more than 7.5%. The chain links TRBV19 to TRBJ1-3, with D possibly being TRBD1 (5 bases). Sequencing was carried out using peripheral blood. This TCR derives from a woman aged 55-70 years with active or convalescent COVID-19. CDR3 sequence (DNA): TGTGCCAGTACTCCCGGGACTAATGGGTACACCATATATTTT. It translates to CASTPGTNGYTIYF.